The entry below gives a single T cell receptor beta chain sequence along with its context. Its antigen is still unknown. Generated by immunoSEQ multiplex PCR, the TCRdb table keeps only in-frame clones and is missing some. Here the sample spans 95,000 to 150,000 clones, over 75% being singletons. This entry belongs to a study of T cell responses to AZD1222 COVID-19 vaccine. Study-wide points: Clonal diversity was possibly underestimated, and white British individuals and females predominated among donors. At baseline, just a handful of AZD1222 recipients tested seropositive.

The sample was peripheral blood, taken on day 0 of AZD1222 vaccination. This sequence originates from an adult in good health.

This chain's CDR3 is CASSYWDRANYGYTF. The CDR3 DNA reads as TGTGCCAGCAGCTACTGGGACAGAGCTAACTATGGCTACACCTTC. J is TRBJ1-2 and V is TRBV5-4, with 7 bases that match TRBD1. V gave up 3 bases and J gave up 0 bases; unmatched junction bases: 5. CDR1 SGHNT and CDR2 YYREEE come from the germline V gene (reference sequence). This CDR3 contains 15 residues.